The clone carrying this T cell receptor beta chain was recorded once. Sequencing was performed with immunoSEQ multiplex PCR; in TCRdb, only in-frame clones are kept and a portion is missing. The sample lists 550,000 to 800,000 clones; 80% to 90% were seen once. The data were taken from a study of shared T cell receptors in the human thymus. Per germline, CDR1 MNHNS and CDR2 SASEGT. Between the trimmed V and J ends, which lost 4 bases and 8 bases, there was a span of 21 bases. This CDR3 region has 16 residues. These data also featured in a second study, about human thymus T cells. That study reports: Thymus pieces cut out during corrective heart surgery were the tissue that was used. Across thymic and blood repertoires, the usage of V and J genes appeared to be biased.

V usage is TRBV6-1 and J usage is TRBJ1-5, with D perhaps TRBD1 (5 bases). The sequence was collected from a girl younger than two with a congenital heart defect. Specimen: thymocytes. The CDR3 loop is CASSGTLGAGGEPQHF. CDR3 DNA: TGTGCCAGCAGTGGGACCCTTGGAGCGGGGGGGGAGCCCCAGCATTTT.